Listed below are T cell receptor beta chains from one sample, sequenced in a study of human T cells and chemical hapten exposure. TCRdb redid the calling of the RACE reads with MiXCR, one entry per CDR3 protein. This table holds 130,000 or so distinct CDR3 sequences, about 8.2% found once. The sequencing sample was made of whole blood. The receptors were gathered from a male donor in good health. Some clones in this sample may be carry-over from other donors' samples. CDR3s include the opening cysteine and the closing phenylalanine or tryptophan. The D gene is left open where the match is weak. Not all rows give a size; the values are once, few, many and, for expanded clones, a class.

few	TRBJ1-3	TRBV12-3/TRBV12-4	TRBD1	TGTGCCAGCAGTTTAGTTACAGGGGCTTTTGGAAACACCATATATTTT	CASSLVTGAFGNTIYF
few	TRBJ2-1	TRBV20-1	TRBD2	TGCAGTGCTAGACTAGCGGGGACGTACAATGAGCAGTTCTTC	CSARLAGTYNEQFF
NA	TRBJ2-7	TRBV10-3	TRBD1	TGTGCCATCAGAGCCGGGACAGGGGCCTACGAGCAGTACTTC	CAIRAGTGAYEQYF
many	TRBJ2-2	TRBV18	NA	TGTGCCAGCTCACCGACGGGCACAACAACCGGGGAGCTGTTTTTT	CASSPTGTTTGELFF
NA	TRBJ2-1	TRBV11-3	TRBD2	TGTGCCAGCAGCTTAGGGGGTTTAGCGGGGGGCCGTGAGCAGTTCTTC	CASSLGGLAGGREQFF
few	TRBJ2-5	TRBV5-6	NA	TGTGCCAGCAGCTTGGCCATAGGCCGATTCGGGGAGACCCAGTACTTC	CASSLAIGRFGETQYF
few	TRBJ2-7	TRBV20-1	TRBD2	TGCAGTGCTATCGCGGGAGTGGGTTACGAGCAGTACTTC	CSAIAGVGYEQYF
NA	TRBJ2-2	TRBV20-1	TRBD1	TGCAGTGCTAGAAGCTGGTCAGGGGGCACCGGGGAGCTGTTTTTT	CSARSWSGGTGELFF
many	TRBJ2-3	TRBV20-1	TRBD2	TGCAGTGCGCGGGACTATGCAGATACGCAGTATTTT	CSARDYADTQYF
NA	TRBJ2-5	TRBV19	TRBD1	TGTGCCAGTAGTTTACAGGGGGAAGAGACCCAGTACTTC	CASSLQGEETQYF
NA	TRBJ2-2	TRBV19	NA	TGTGCCAGTAGTATATTGAGGGCGTCCACCGGGGAGCTGTTTTTT	CASSILRASTGELFF
NA	TRBJ2-7	TRBV6-2/TRBV6-3	TRBD1	TGTGCCAGCAGTTCCCCGAGGACAGGCTACGAGCAGTACTTC	CASSSPRTGYEQYF
NA	TRBJ2-2	TRBV20-1	NA	TGCAGTGCTAGAGGCCAGCAGAACACCGGGGAGCTGTTTTTT	CSARGQQNTGELFF
NA	TRBJ1-5	TRBV4-1	TRBD1	TGCGCCAGCAGCCAAGTGGACAGGGACAATCAGCCCCAGCATTTT	CASSQVDRDNQPQHF
many	TRBJ1-1	TRBV6-1	NA	TGTGCCAGCAGTTGGCAAGAATCAAACACTGAAGCTTTCTTT	CASSWQESNTEAFF
few	TRBJ2-7	TRBV12-3/TRBV12-4	NA	TGTGCCAGCAGTCCCGGGAGCCTCTCCTACGAGCAGTACTTC	CASSPGSLSYEQYF
few	TRBJ1-3	TRBV18	TRBD1	TGTGCCAGCTCACTAACAGGGGAGCAAGACACCATATATTTT	CASSLTGEQDTIYF
NA	TRBJ1-5	TRBV4-3	TRBD1	TGCGCCAGCAGCCAAGATCGACAGGGCGGTCAGCCCCAGCATTTT	CASSQDRQGGQPQHF
NA	TRBJ2-1	TRBV5-1	NA	TGCGCCAGCAGCGTGCGGGACTCTGACAATGAGCAGTTCTTC	CASSVRDSDNEQFF
NA	TRBJ2-4	TRBV29-1	NA	TGCAGCGTTGCAGCGCTCCAAGCCAAAAACATTCAGTACTTC	CSVAALQAKNIQYF
few	TRBJ1-2	TRBV6-2/TRBV6-3	NA	TGTGCCAGCAGTTCCGCGGGGGTCTATGGCTACACCTTC	CASSSAGVYGYTF
NA	TRBJ2-3	TRBV18	TRBD1	TGTGCCAGCTCACCCCGGGACAGGGGCACAGATACGCAGTATTTT	CASSPRDRGTDTQYF
NA	TRBJ2-1	TRBV4-1	TRBD1	TGCGCCAGCAGCCCGGGACAGGGGGCCTACAATGAGCAGTTCTTC	CASSPGQGAYNEQFF